A selection of T cell receptor beta chains follows, all from one sample in a study of T cells after yellow fever vaccination. TCRdb independently ran MiXCR on the 5' RACE reads; one entry per CDR3 protein. This sample has 80,000 to 100,000 distinct CDR3 sequences, with about 8.4% found just once. The sequenced sample was CD8+ T cells not binding an NS4B(214-222) dextramer, sorted from PBMCs, obtained roughly 15 days after the first yellow fever vaccination. All receptors derive from a man aged 18-30 years who received the YFV17D yellow fever vaccine. Each CDR3 is given with its conserved first and last residue. D genes are given only for firm matches.

v_gene,d_gene,j_gene,CDR3aa
TRBV7-9,-,TRBJ2-4,CASSPSSGAVIQYF
TRBV7-9,-,TRBJ1-6,CASSPITGTPLHF
TRBV4-3,-,TRBJ1-5,CASSQDRQGGQPQHF
TRBV6-1,TRBD2,TRBJ2-7,CASSPLPLADYSYEQYF
TRBV11-1,-,TRBJ2-1,CASSLSGNEQFF
TRBV21-1,-,TRBJ2-5,CASIKTSGGETQYF
TRBV10-3,-,TRBJ1-1,CAITRRTNTEAFF
TRBV30,TRBD2,TRBJ2-3,CAWSVGLAGFTDTQYF
TRBV10-3,-,TRBJ2-2,CAIKEDISNTGELFF
TRBV7-8,TRBD2,TRBJ2-5,CASSPGLGGGQETQYF
TRBV4-3,TRBD1,TRBJ2-6,CASSQAGGSGANVLTF
TRBV7-9,-,TRBJ2-3,CASSFGGSDTQYF
TRBV20-1,-,TRBJ2-6,CSPWRANVLTF
TRBV5-1,TRBD1,TRBJ2-3,CASSLGDRGSTDTQYF
TRBV6-1,-,TRBJ2-1,CASSENAPEQFF
TRBV12-3/TRBV12-4,-,TRBJ1-1,CASSDRGDTEAFF
TRBV29-1,TRBD2,TRBJ2-1,CSVTWTSGGEGNEQFF
TRBV7-6,-,TRBJ1-5,CASSLGVGGRLNQPQHF
TRBV25-1,-,TRBJ1-1,CASSEYRQNTEAFF
TRBV10-3,-,TRBJ1-1,CAISDKGRTEAFF
TRBV28,-,TRBJ1-6,CASSRDRPLESFSSYNSPLHF
TRBV25-1,TRBD2,TRBJ2-1,CASSRAGGNNEQFF
TRBV7-8,TRBD2,TRBJ2-3,CASSHQRGGRETQYF
TRBV7-9,-,TRBJ2-7,CASSSLTGLGYEQYF
TRBV4-3,-,TRBJ2-3,CASSPDIRRTDTQYF
TRBV4-1,-,TRBJ2-1,CASSTQLRGEIYYNEQFF
TRBV5-6,-,TRBJ2-1,CASSLPVYNEQFF
TRBV28,-,TRBJ2-2,CASSLKGNTGELFF
TRBV7-2,TRBD2,TRBJ2-1,CASSTSGGVNYNEQFF
TRBV7-9,-,TRBJ2-7,CASSQERTWEQYF
TRBV13,-,TRBJ2-6,CASSLRDVGSSGANVLTF